This T cell receptor (beta chain) was sequenced in a study of blood T cells in healthy people across ages. Germline CDR1 SGHAT, CDR2 FQDESV (reference sequence). This CDR3 is built from 15 residues. Trimming removed 5 bases at V and 1 base at J, with 13 bases between. It was with a sample-barcoded 5' primer and a J-beta primer mix that a second PCR of roughly 7 to 12 cycles was run. TCRdb called the 5' RACE reads again in MiXCR, with one record for every CDR3 protein. The profile shows about 730,000 distinct CDR3 sequences, 43% of them singletons. The specimen was blood. The source of this sequence is a woman aged 60 to 75 in good health. The rearrangement joins TRBV11-1 to TRBJ2-3, with D maybe TRBD2 (6 bases). CDR3 DNA: TGTGCCAGCAGCGGACGCGGGGACTGCACAGATACGCAGTATTTT. Its protein product is CASSGRGDCTDTQYF.